This T cell receptor beta chain originates from a study of cytomegalovirus exposure and HLA in healthy donors. About the research overall: Early release data held some 80 million unique TCRs from HLA-typed donors.

As for this clone: Its antigen remains unknown.

PCR used 60 Vbeta primers and 13 Jbeta primers. The method was immunoSEQ multiplex PCR; TCRdb's version includes in-frame clones alone and lacks a portion of them. The profile shows approximately 200,000 clones, 85% to 90% of them singletons. Study conclusions and caveats: Among the sequence variants, a highly shared cluster was likely an artifact of sequencing. As a later analysis revealed, the rate of TCR association differed by HLA locus, with DRB1 most and HLA-C fewest.

The source material was PBMCs. The sequence came from a human donor in good health.

The CDR3 DNA reads as TGCGCCAGCAGCCAAAGGTCGGCGGGAGGGCCCTCCGAGCAGTACTTC. Translating it yields CASSQRSAGGPSEQYF. V and J are TRBV4-3 and TRBJ2-7; TRBD2 matches at 9 bases. J lost 6 bases, V lost 2 bases, and 11 bases had no gene match. This CDR3 region has 16 residues. Germline assignment: CDR1 LGHNA and CDR2 YSLEER.